This T cell receptor (beta chain) comes out of a study of CD8+ T cells in alopecia areata. RNA was extracted and reverse transcribed into cDNA as the sequencing template. Profiling relied on immunoSEQ multiplex PCR, and the TCRdb table lists in-frame clones only, not all of them. This sample has fewer than 100,000 clones; under 45% occur once, and the top ten carry under 0.9%. Trimming removed 5 bases from V and 6 bases from J; junction bases left unmatched: 3. CDR1 is GTSNPN and CDR2 is SVGIG in the germline V gene (reference sequence). This CDR3 spans 12 amino acids. Samples from alopecia areata patients were lesional scalp punch biopsies and peripheral blood. Notes on this clone: Other DNA sequences in the sample encode the same CDR3.

This clonotype was obtained from a human donor with alopecia areata. This chain connects TRBV30 to TRBJ2-2; TRBD1 agrees at 7 bases. The sample comprised CD4+ T cells sorted from blood. The CDR3 sequence: CAWDRVAGELFF. For the CDR3, the DNA is TGTGCCTGGGACAGGGTAGCCGGGGAGCTGTTTTTT.